The 18 T cell receptor beta chains below come from one sample, sequenced in a study of cytomegalovirus exposure and HLA in healthy donors. The study ran its PCR with 60 Vbeta and 13 Jbeta primers. The repertoire was sequenced with immunoSEQ multiplex PCR; TCRdb's copy has only in-frame clones and lacks some. This table holds about 32,000 clones. The material sequenced was PBMCs. The source is a female donor in good health and CMV-seronegative.

The J gene is TRBJ2-7, the V gene TRBV6-5; tentatively, D is TRBD2 (6 bases). Germline CDR1 reads MNHEY; CDR2 reads SVGAGI. The CDR3 runs to 14 residues. V was shortened by 6 bases and J by 6 bases, with 18 bases between the two germline ends. The CDR3 spells CASSLGGFSLEQYF. The CDR3 DNA reads TGTGCCAGCAGCCTGGGGGGTTTCTCCCTCGAGCAGTACTTC.

The chain links TRBV18 to TRBJ1-1; D not resolved. The V gene's germline CDR1 is KGHSH and CDR2 LQKENI. The germline V and J ends were trimmed by 5 bases and 4 bases, with 11 bases remaining between them. This CDR3 contains 13 residues. CDR3 nucleotides: TGTGCCAGCTCATTTGACAAGGCCACTGAAGCTTTCTTT. It yields the protein CASSFDKATEAFF.

The V gene is TRBV4-1, the J gene TRBJ1-1; D not resolved. The CDR3 sequence is 13 residues long. In germline, CDR1 is MGHRA, CDR2 YSYEKL. Trimming stripped 4 bases from V and 7 bases from J, with 13 bases between. Here the CDR3 DNA reads TGCGCCAGCAGCCCTTATGGGAGTATTGAAGCTTTCTTT. Translating it yields CASSPYGSIEAFF.

V is TRBV6-1 and J is TRBJ1-2; TRBD1 aligns across 8 bases. The CDR3 is made up of 13 amino acids. Germline V gives CDR1 MNHNS, CDR2 SASEGT. The V and J ends lost 6 bases and 6 bases, in that order; junction bases with no gene match: 6. CDR3 bases: TGTGCCAGCAGGACTACAGGGGGGGATGGCTACACCTTC. Translating it yields CASRTTGGDGYTF.

The rearrangement joins TRBV10-3 to TRBJ1-3; 10 bases are a match to TRBD1. Germline V gene data show CDR1 as ENHRY and CDR2 as SYGVKD. V lost 5 bases to trimming and J lost 0 bases; unmatched junction nucleotides: 7. There are 17 residues in the CDR3. CDR3 protein: CAISPGTGANSGNTIYF. As DNA, the CDR3 is TGTGCCATCAGTCCCGGGACAGGGGCAAACTCTGGAAACACCATATATTTT.

The chain recombines TRBV15 with TRBJ2-7; 11 bases fit TRBD2. Germline-derived CDR1 and CDR2 are LNHNV and YYDKDF (reference sequence). J was trimmed by 5 bases and V by 1 base; bases with no gene match: 4. This CDR3 comprises 15 residues. CDR3 loop: CATSRGSGGAHEQYF. The CDR3 coding sequence is TGTGCCACCAGCAGAGGTAGCGGGGGGGCCCACGAGCAGTACTTC.

The J gene is TRBJ2-7, the V gene TRBV5-4; 9 bases are shared with TRBD1. This CDR3 has 16 residues. The V gene's germline CDR1 is SGHNT and CDR2 YYREEE (reference sequence). With V trimmed by 3 bases and J by 1 base, 8 bases remained unmatched. The CDR3 sequence is CASSSHSGQGSYEQYF. CDR3 nucleotide sequence: TGTGCCAGCAGCTCACACTCGGGACAGGGATCCTACGAGCAGTACTTC.

The rearrangement links TRBV28 to TRBJ2-7, with 9 bases aligning to TRBD1. CDR1 is MDHEN and CDR2 is SYDVKM in the germline V gene. The J segment lost 2 bases and the V segment lost 7 bases, leaving 9 bases of the junction unmatched. This CDR3 comprises 15 residues. The CDR3 region has the DNA TGTGCCAGCACCTCCTCCGGGACAGGGACCTACGAGCAGTACTTC. The encoded protein is CASTSSGTGTYEQYF.

The genes are TRBV4-3 and TRBJ2-5, with 12 positions matching TRBD2. Trimming at V came to 0 bases and at J to 4 bases, leaving 9 bases not matched to a gene. Germline-derived CDR1 and CDR2 are LGHNA and YSLEER. The CDR3 has 18 amino acids. CDR3: CASSQERLAGGPRETQYF. CDR3 bases: TGCGCCAGCAGCCAAGAGCGGCTAGCGGGGGGGCCTCGAGAGACCCAGTACTTC.

This chain connects TRBV5-6 to TRBJ1-6, with TRBD1 as a possible D gene (5 bases). CDR3 length: 16 amino acids. In germline, CDR1 is SGHDT, CDR2 YYEEEE. V was pared by 1 base and J by 10 bases, with 18 bases between. In DNA, the CDR3 is TGTGCCAGCAGCTTGTTAGGGGTTTCAGACGACTCACCCCTCCACTTT. It encodes CASSLLGVSDDSPLHF.

A word on this clone: Germline is not matched at one junction end, which may reflect a read error. Within the sample, other DNA sequences also encode this same CDR3. The chain is built from TRBV6-6 and TRBJ1-1; 7 bases align to TRBD1. The CDR3 consists of 14 residues. Germline CDR1 and CDR2: MNHNY and SVGAGI (reference sequence). The CDR3 is CASSYGDRNTEAFF. The CDR3 DNA reads TGTGCCAGTAGTTATGGGGACAGGAACACTGAAGCTTTCTTT.

J is TRBJ2-1 and V is TRBV7-3, with D tentatively TRBD2 (5 bases). Germline loops: CDR1 SGHTA, CDR2 FQGTGA. This CDR3 region has 14 residues. V gave up 3 bases and J gave up 0 bases, with 6 bases separating them. CDR3 residues: CASSLGSSYNEQFF. The CDR3 DNA reads TGTGCCAGCAGCTTGGGGAGCTCCTACAATGAGCAGTTCTTC. Supplemented by reference TRBV7-3 and TRBJ2-1, the full variable domain reads GAGVSQTPSNKVTEKGKYVELRCDPISGHTALYWYRQSLGQGPEFLIYFQGTGAADDSGLPNDRFFAVRPEGSVSTLKIQRTERGDSAVYLCASSLGSSYNEQFFGPGTRLTVL.

The CDR3 coding sequence is TGTGCCATCAGGGAAAGGGGGAACACTGAAGCTTTCTTT. As protein: CAIRERGNTEAFF. The chain employs TRBV10-3 and TRBJ1-1; tentative D call: TRBD1 (5 bases). Germline values: CDR1 ENHRY, CDR2 SYGVKD. Trimming removed 6 bases from V and 1 base from J, with 9 bases in between. The CDR3 length is 13 residues.

V gene TRBV2 combines with J gene TRBJ1-3; TRBD1 might be the D (5 bases). The V gene lost 6 bases and the J gene lost 0 bases, with 6 bases spanning the gap. The CDR3 contains 13 residues. Germline V gene sequence: CDR1 SNHLY, CDR2 FYNNEI. CDR3 sequence (DNA): TGTGCCAGCAGACAGGACTCTGGAAACACCATATATTTT. Its translation is CASRQDSGNTIYF.

The J gene is TRBJ2-3, the V gene TRBV2, with 13 nucleotides matching TRBD2. CDR3 length: 17 residues. Looked up from germline, CDR1 is SNHLY and CDR2 is FYNNEI. V lost 1 base and J lost 10; bases outside the gene matches: 11. CDR3 DNA sequence: TGTGCCAGCAGTGAAGAGGGGGTCAGGACTAGCGGGGGCTCGCAGTATTTT. Its protein product is CASSEEGVRTSGGSQYF.

V usage is TRBV27 and J usage is TRBJ1-2; D is unresolved. The CDR3 runs 15 residues. CDR1 is MNHEY, CDR2 SMNVEV, per germline (reference sequence). The V gene lost 7 bases and the J gene lost 2 bases, with 17 bases spanning the gap. DNA of the CDR3: TGTGCCAGCAACCAGAGGGCGGGTTGGAACTATGGCTACACCTTC. Translation gives CASNQRAGWNYGYTF.

Comments on this clone: Other DNA sequences in the sample encode the same CDR3. The chain couples TRBV6-4 to TRBJ2-3, with 10 bases that match TRBD2. The CDR3 consists of 16 residues. Germline V gene data show CDR1 as MRHNA and CDR2 as SNTAGT. After removal of 0 bases from V and 1 base from J, the junction contained 1 base not matched to a gene. For the CDR3, the DNA is TGTGCCAGCAGTGACTCTACTAGCGGGGGCACAGATACGCAGTATTTT. Its protein product is CASSDSTSGGTDTQYF.

The chain recombines TRBV2 with TRBJ2-5; possible D gene TRBD1, 5 bases. The CDR3 loop spans 12 amino acids. Germline V gene lookup returns CDR1 SNHLY and CDR2 FYNNEI. V shed 6 bases and J shed 0 bases, with 5 bases lying between them. Written as DNA, the CDR3 is TGTGCCAGCAGAGGGGACCAAGAGACCCAGTACTTC. Translated, it gives CASRGDQETQYF.